What follows are 10 T cell receptor beta chains derived from one specimen sequenced in a study of blood T cell repertoires in COVID-19. Libraries were prepared by immunoSEQ multiplex PCR; TCRdb keeps only in-frame clonotypes and omits some of them. The repertoire holds around 120,000 clones, with around 89% as singletons. The sample was peripheral blood. The receptors were gathered from a man in his fifties with acute or convalescent COVID-19.

The chain uses TRBV6-2 or TRBV6-3 and TRBJ1-5, with D maybe TRBD1 (5 bases). CDR3 length equals 14 residues. Germline-derived CDR1 and CDR2 are MNHEY and SVGEGT. Trimming cost V 5 bases and J 1 base, with 9 bases left between them. For the CDR3, the DNA is TGTGCCAGCAGTGGCGGGGGGAGCAATCAGCCCCAGCATTTT. Amino acids: CASSGGGSNQPQHF.

The J gene is TRBJ2-1, the V gene TRBV18; D is perhaps TRBD1 (6 bases). This CDR3 is built from 15 residues. V was trimmed by 0 bases and J by 7 bases, leaving 13 bases between them. Germline V gene sequence: CDR1 KGHSH, CDR2 LQKENI. The CDR3: CASSPPGQGLNEQFF. In DNA form, the CDR3 reads TGTGCCAGCTCACCACCGGGGCAGGGGTTAAATGAGCAGTTCTTC. The complete variable domain, with remaining parts taken from reference TRBV18 and TRBJ2-1, reads NAGVMQNPRHLVRRRGQEARLRCSPMKGHSHVYWYRQLPEEGLKFMVYLQKENIIDESGMPKERFSAEFPKEGPSILRIQQVVRGDSAAYFCASSPPGQGLNEQFFGPGTRLTVL.

V is TRBV30 and J is TRBJ2-2; 8 bases are a match to TRBD1. J lost 7 bases, V lost 3 bases, and 7 bases had no gene match. This CDR3 is 14 amino acids long. Germline V gives CDR1 GTSNPN, CDR2 SVGIG (reference sequence). This CDR3 reads CAWRTGTGYGELFF. As DNA, the CDR3 is TGTGCCTGGAGAACCGGGACAGGTTACGGGGAGCTGTTTTTT.

In its sample, this clone was seen once. This sequence joins TRBV7-2 and TRBJ1-1, with 8 bases lining up with TRBD1. The CDR3 has 14 amino acids. Germline lookup yields CDR1 SGHTA and CDR2 FQGNSA. J lost 4 bases, V lost 3 bases, and 4 bases had no gene match. The CDR3 region is CASSFQGAGTEAFF. The CDR3 DNA follows: TGTGCCAGCAGCTTTCAGGGGGCGGGCACTGAAGCTTTCTTT.

This chain joins TRBV19 and TRBJ2-1, with 12 positions matching TRBD2. From germline, CDR1 is LNHDA and CDR2 SQIVND (reference sequence). The ends lost 4 bases at V and 8 bases at J; junction bases unmatched: 6. This CDR3 spans 15 amino acids. DNA of the CDR3: TGTGCCAGTAGTACGCTACTAGCGGGAGGCTATGAGCAGTTCTTC. Protein: CASSTLLAGGYEQFF.

This chain uses TRBV18 with TRBJ1-1, with D uncertain. The CDR3 contains 15 residues. Trimming stripped 6 bases from V and 0 bases from J, with 14 bases between. Germline loops: CDR1 KGHSH, CDR2 LQKENI. The chain's CDR3 is CASSPPGGMNTEAFF. CDR3 DNA sequence: TGTGCCAGCTCGCCCCCAGGAGGAATGAACACTGAAGCTTTCTTT.

This chain links TRBV12-3 or TRBV12-4 with TRBJ2-1; maybe TRBD2 (6 bases). There are 12 residues in the CDR3. V was pared by 1 base and J by 16 bases, with 14 bases between. CDR3 coding DNA: TGTGCCAGCAGTTTAGGCGGGACGATTCAATTCTTC. This sequence encodes CASSLGGTIQFF.

The chain recombines TRBV11-2 with TRBJ2-1, with 9 bases that match TRBD2. Germline V gene data show CDR1 as SGHAT and CDR2 as FQNNGV. V dropped 6 bases and J dropped 9; count of bases not matched to a gene: 12. The CDR3 spans 15 residues. The CDR3 DNA follows: TGTGCCAGCAGATCATACGGCGGGAGGGGGGGTGAGCAGTTCTTC. This sequence encodes CASRSYGGRGGEQFF.

A few counts support this clone. V and J are TRBV30 and TRBJ1-6; D might be TRBD1 (6 bases). Germline values: CDR1 GTSNPN, CDR2 SVGIG (reference sequence). This CDR3 has 14 residues. Trimming took off 2 bases at V and 6 bases at J, with 11 bases between the two ends. CDR3 in amino acids: CAWSPGASNSPLHF. The CDR3 DNA follows: TGTGCCTGGAGTCCAGGGGCAAGTAATTCACCCCTCCACTTT.

The V call is TRBV19, the J call TRBJ2-3; D might be TRBD2 (7 bases). Trimming shortened V by 5 bases and J by 3 bases, and 21 bases separated the two germline ends. The CDR3 has 17 amino acids. Germline V gene data show CDR1 as LNHDA and CDR2 as SQIVND (reference sequence). CDR3 loop: CASSLRGGQNPTDTQYF. CDR3 coding DNA: TGTGCCAGTAGTCTAAGGGGGGGACAAAACCCTACAGATACGCAGTATTTT.